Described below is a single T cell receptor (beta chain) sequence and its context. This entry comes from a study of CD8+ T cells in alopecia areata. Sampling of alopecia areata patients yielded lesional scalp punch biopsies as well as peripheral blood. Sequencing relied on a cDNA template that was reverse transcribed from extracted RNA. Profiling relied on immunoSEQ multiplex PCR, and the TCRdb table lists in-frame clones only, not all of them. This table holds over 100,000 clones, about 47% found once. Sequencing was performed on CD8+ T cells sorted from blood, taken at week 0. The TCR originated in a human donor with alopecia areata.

The CDR3 DNA follows: TGCGCCAGCAGCCAAGACTTATCGGGTTACGAGCAGTACTTC. Translated, it gives CASSQDLSGYEQYF. V is TRBV4-3 and J is TRBJ2-7; the D is unclear. CDR1 is LGHNA and CDR2 is YSLEER in the germline V gene. Between the trimmed V and J ends, which lost 0 bases and 4 bases, there was a span of 10 bases. CDR3 size: 14 residues.